Sequencing of this T cell receptor beta chain was carried out in a study of blood T cell repertoires in COVID-19 (dated by TCRdb to 2019 to 2021). With regard to the full study: Samples from collaborators originated in the United States, Italy and Spain and spanned both the acute and convalescent phases of COVID-19. The samples were drawn from two sources: the first 160 participants of the ongoing ImmuneRACE study, and 1,000 to 1,500 subjects contributed by 6 global collaborators. The material from the prospective study consisted of cDNA or gDNA derived from T cells, B-cell-depleted T cells, or PBMCs. The repertoires were made available in a free public database intended to serve as a resource for research on the immune response to SARS-CoV-2. HLA class I and class II types, where available, came from metadata supplied by the sample provider rather than from assay-based typing. The sample metadata nearly always contained a de-identified subject ID, COVID-19 status, age in years and sex. Deeply sampled blood TCRbeta repertoires from subjects exposed to, actively infected with, or recovered from COVID-19 were included in the dataset.

Enrolling through a virtual design, the prospective study's participants ranged in age from roughly 18 to 100 years and lived across 20 to 25 United States geographic areas. To assign participants to cohorts, the prospective study relied on clinical history that participants themselves reported in a screening survey and a study questionnaire. For ImmuneRACE Cohort 3, a participant was defined as recovered based on two consecutive negative NP/OP PCR tests, clearance by a healthcare professional, or resolution of symptoms. In the prospective study, whole blood, serum and a nasopharyngeal or oropharyngeal swab were collected from each participant by mobile phlebotomists. Additional blood draws and questionnaires over a 2-month period could optionally be provided by prospective study participants. Blood samples from the prospective study were shipped frozen or at room temperature prior to DNA extraction.

The CDR3 measures 13 amino acids from cysteine to phenylalanine. The read is trimmed to its CDR3 DNA, 39 bases read in frame from base 1. Trimming takes 6 bases off V and 6 bases off J; junction bases not matched to a gene: 5. In the germline V gene, CDR1 corresponds to WSHSY and CDR2 to SAAADI. The immunoSEQ Assay, a bias-controlled multiplex PCR, was used to amplify TCRbeta CDR3 regions from genomic DNA. The authors' analysis ran thus. The number of nucleated cells in each sample was estimated from the amplification of reference gene primers within the assay. To quantify the absolute abundance of each unique TCRbeta CDR3 rearrangement, sequence reads were collapsed and filtered. For each sample, productive Simpson clonality was calculated by taking the square root of Simpson's diversity index across productive rearrangements. TCRdb re-hosts the immuneACCESS table, in-frame sequences only. Its copies lack some clones; in the studies checked, an unresolved V gene accounts for under half of them, and the cause for the rest is not known. D and trimming come from the DNA, and the V and J calls and clone size come from that table. The sample table holds about 250,000 clones, of which 86% were seen once. Around 15% of the sample belongs to the ten largest clones.

Note on this clone: Its binding antigen is unknown. The record has no base qualities; no much larger clone is one base away.

Broad study findings and their caveats: The amount of clinical and demographic metadata varied by source and participant and was provided uncurated.

The rearrangement joined TRBV10-2 to TRBJ1-1, with 9 junctional bases fitting TRBD1. Specimen: PBMCs or T cells enriched from blood (not recorded which). The receptor was isolated from a man aged 18 to 35 who had recovered from COVID-19. The nucleotide sequence reads as follows: TGCGCCAGCAGCTGGACAGGGGATGCTGAAGCTTTCTTT. This encodes CASSWTGDAEAFF.